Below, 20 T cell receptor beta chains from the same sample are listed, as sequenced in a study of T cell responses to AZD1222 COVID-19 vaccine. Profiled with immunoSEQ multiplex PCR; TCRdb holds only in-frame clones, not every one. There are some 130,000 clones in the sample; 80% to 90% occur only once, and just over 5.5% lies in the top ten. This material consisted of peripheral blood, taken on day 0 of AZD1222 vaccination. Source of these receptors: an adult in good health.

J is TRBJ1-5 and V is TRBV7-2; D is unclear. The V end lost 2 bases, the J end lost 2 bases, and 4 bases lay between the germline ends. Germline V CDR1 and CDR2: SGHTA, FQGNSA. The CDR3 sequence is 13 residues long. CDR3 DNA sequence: TGTGCCAGCAGCTTAAGGGGCAATCAGCCCCAGCATTTT. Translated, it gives CASSLRGNQPQHF.

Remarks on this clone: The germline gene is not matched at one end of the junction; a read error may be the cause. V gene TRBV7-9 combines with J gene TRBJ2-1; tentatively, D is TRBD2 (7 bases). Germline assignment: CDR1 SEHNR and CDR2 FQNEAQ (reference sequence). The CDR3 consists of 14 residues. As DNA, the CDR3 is TGCGCCAGCCAAGGGGGGGGATTGAACAATGAGCAGTTCTTC. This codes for CASQGGGLNNEQFF.

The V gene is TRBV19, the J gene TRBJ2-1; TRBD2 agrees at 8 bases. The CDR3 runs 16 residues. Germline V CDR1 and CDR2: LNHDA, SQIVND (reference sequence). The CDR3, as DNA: TGTGGAACTCCACCCGGCCCAGCGGGAGCCCCTAGCGAGCAGTTCTTC. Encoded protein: CGTPPGPAGAPSEQFF.

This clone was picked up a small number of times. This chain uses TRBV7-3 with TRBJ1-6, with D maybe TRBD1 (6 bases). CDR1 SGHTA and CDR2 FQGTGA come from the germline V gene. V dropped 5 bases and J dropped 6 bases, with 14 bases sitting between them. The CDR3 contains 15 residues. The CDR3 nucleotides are TGTGCCAGCAGCCCTGGGACGGGGGCTAATTCACCCCTCCACTTT. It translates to CASSPGTGANSPLHF.

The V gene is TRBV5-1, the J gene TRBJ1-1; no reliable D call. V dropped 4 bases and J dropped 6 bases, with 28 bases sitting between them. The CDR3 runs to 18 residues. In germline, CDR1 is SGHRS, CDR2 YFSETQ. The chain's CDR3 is CASSHAERVRVKNAEAFF. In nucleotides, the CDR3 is TGCGCCAGCAGCCATGCAGAAAGGGTCCGGGTCAAAAACGCTGAAGCTTTCTTT.

The CDR3 region is CASSGRTFNSPLHF. The CDR3 DNA is TGTGCCAGCAGTGGCAGGACCTTTAATTCACCCCTCCACTTT. V usage is TRBV2 and J usage is TRBJ1-6; D not certain. Germline values: CDR1 SNHLY, CDR2 FYNNEI. The V gene lost 4 bases and the J gene lost 6 bases, with 10 bases spanning the gap. There are 14 residues in the CDR3. Drawing the rest from reference TRBV2 and TRBJ1-6, the complete variable domain is EPEVTQTPSHQVTQMGQEVILRCVPISNHLYFYWYRQILGQKVEFLVSFYNNEISEKSEIFDDQFSVERPDGSNFTLKIRSTKLEDSAMYFCASSGRTFNSPLHFGNGTRLTVT.

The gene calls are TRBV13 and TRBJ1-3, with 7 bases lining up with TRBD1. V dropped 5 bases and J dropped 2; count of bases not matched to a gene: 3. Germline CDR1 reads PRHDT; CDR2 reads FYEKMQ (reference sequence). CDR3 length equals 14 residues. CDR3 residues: CASSTTGTGNTIYF. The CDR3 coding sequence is TGTGCCAGCAGCACGACAGGGACTGGAAACACCATATATTTT.

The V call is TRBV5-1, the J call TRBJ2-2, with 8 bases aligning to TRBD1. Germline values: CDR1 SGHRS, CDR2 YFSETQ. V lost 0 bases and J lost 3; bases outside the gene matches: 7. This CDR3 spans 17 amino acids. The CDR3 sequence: CASSLDRTGSHTGELFF. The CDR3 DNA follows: TGCGCCAGCAGCTTGGATCGGACAGGGTCTCACACCGGGGAGCTGTTTTTT.

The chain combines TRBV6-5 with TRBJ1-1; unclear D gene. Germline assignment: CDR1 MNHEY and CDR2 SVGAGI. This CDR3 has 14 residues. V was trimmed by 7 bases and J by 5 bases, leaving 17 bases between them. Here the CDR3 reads CASTSGLMGTEAFF. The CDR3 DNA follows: TGTGCCAGCACCAGCGGCCTCATGGGAACTGAAGCTTTCTTT.

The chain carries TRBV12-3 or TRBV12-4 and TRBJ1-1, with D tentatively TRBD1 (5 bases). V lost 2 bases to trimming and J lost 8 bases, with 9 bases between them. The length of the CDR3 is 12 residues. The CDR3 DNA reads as TGTGCCAGCAGTTTATTTGGGGCGGAAGCTTTCTTT. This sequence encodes CASSLFGAEAFF.

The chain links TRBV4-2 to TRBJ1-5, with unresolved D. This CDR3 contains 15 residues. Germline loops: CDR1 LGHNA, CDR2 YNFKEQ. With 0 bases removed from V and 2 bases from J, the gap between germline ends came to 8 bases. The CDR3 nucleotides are TGTGCCAGCAGCCAAGATGTGGATGGCAATCAGCCCCAGCATTTT. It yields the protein CASSQDVDGNQPQHF.

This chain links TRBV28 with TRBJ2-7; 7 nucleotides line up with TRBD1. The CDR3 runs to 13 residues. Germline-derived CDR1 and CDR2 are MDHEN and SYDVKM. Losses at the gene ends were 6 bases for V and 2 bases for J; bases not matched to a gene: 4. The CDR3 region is CASRPTGTYEQYF. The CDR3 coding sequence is TGTGCCAGCAGGCCGACAGGGACCTACGAGCAGTACTTC.

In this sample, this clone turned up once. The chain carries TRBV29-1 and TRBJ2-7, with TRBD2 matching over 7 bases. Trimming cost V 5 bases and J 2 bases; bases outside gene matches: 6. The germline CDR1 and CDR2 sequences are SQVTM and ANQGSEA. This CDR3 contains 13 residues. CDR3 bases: TGCAGCGTTTCCAAGCGGGAACCCTACGAGCAGTACTTC. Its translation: CSVSKREPYEQYF.

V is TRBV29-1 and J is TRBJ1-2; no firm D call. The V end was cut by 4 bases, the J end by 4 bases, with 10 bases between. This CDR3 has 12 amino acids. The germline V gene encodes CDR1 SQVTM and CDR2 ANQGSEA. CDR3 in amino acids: CSVAAGVYGYTF. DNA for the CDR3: TGCAGCGTTGCGGCAGGAGTCTATGGCTACACCTTC.

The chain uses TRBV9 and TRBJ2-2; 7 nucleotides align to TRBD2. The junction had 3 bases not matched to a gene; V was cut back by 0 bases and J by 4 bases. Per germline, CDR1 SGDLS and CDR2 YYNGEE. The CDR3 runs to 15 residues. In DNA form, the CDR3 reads TGTGCCAGCAGCGTAGCAGCGGGGCTCACCGGGGAGCTGTTTTTT. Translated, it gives CASSVAAGLTGELFF.

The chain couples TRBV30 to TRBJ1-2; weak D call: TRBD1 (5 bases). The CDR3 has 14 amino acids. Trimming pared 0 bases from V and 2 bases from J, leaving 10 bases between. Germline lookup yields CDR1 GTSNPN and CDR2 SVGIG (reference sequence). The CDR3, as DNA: TGTGCCTGGAGTGTTGTTGGGGGGAACTATGGCTACACCTTC. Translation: CAWSVVGGNYGYTF.

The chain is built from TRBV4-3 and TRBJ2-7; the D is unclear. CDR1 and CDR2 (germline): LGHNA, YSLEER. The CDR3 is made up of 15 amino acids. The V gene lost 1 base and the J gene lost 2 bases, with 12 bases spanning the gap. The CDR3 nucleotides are TGCGCCAGCAGCCAAGGGAAGGGTCCCCCCTACGAGCAGTACTTC. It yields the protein CASSQGKGPPYEQYF.

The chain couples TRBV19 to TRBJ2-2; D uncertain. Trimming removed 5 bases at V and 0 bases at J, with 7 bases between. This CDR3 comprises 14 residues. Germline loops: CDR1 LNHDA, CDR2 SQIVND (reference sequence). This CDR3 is CASSQKSNTGELFF. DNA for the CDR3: TGTGCCAGTAGTCAGAAATCGAACACCGGGGAGCTGTTTTTT.

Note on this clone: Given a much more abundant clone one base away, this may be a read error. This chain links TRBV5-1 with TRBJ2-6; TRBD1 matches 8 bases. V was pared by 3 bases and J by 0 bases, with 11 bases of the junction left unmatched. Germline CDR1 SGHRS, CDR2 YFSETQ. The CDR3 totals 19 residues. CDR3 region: CASSWPGQVLNSGANVLTF. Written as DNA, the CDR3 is TGCGCCAGCAGCTGGCCGGGACAGGTGTTGAACTCTGGGGCCAACGTCCTGACTTTC.

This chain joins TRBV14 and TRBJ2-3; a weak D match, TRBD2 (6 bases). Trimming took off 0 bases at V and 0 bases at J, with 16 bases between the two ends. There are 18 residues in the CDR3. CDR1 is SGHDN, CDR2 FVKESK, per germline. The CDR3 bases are TGTGCCAGCAGCCAAGATGGGGAGGAGCGAAGGAGCACAGATACGCAGTATTTT. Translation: CASSQDGEERRSTDTQYF.